The 20 T cell receptor gamma chains below were found in one sample sequenced in a study of gamma delta lymphoproliferative disorders and STAT genes. The receptor sequences were amplified from genomic DNA of peripheral blood mononuclear cells. TCRdb re-called the multiplex PCR reads via CATT. The sample has 2,000 to 2,500 gamma-chain clones; about 19% are singletons. Material: blood. The receptors were sampled from a human donor with gamma-delta T-cell large granular lymphocyte leukemia.

For this clone: Other DNA sequences in this specimen translate into the identical CDR3. V is TRGV8 and J is TRGJ1 or TRGJ2. TCRdb offers no J gene call, so here the DNA was matched to germline to obtain one. This CDR3 has 13 amino acids. V lost 0 bases and J lost 4; bases outside the gene matches: 3. Germline V gene lookup returns CDR1 VENAVY and CDR2 YDSYNSRV. The CDR3 sequence: CATWDRRYYKKLF. The CDR3 DNA sequence: TGTGCCACCTGGGATAGGCGATATTATAAGAAACTCTTT.

J is TRGJ1 or TRGJ2 and V is TRGV4. The J gene, left out of TCRdb, was set here by checking the DNA against germline. Unmatched junction bases numbered 9, after V lost 4 bases and J lost 6 bases. Per the germline V gene, CDR1 is EGSTGY and CDR2 is YDSYTSSV. This CDR3 region has 13 residues. CDR3 sequence (DNA): TGTGCCACCTGGGACCGGGGGTGTTATAAGAAACTCTTT. Its translation: CATWDRGCYKKLF.

Comment on this clone: The same CDR3 can be traced to other DNA sequences in this sample. The chain uses TRGV5 and TRGJ1 or TRGJ2. The J gene is absent in TCRdb and was assigned here via DNA matching to germline. Germline CDR1 VINAFY, CDR2 YDVSNSKD. The CDR3 is made up of 14 amino acids. J was trimmed by 5 bases and V by 2 bases; bases with no gene match: 9. CDR3 nucleotide sequence: TGTGCCACCTGGGACACCCGCGGGGATTATAAGAAACTCTTT. This codes for CATWDTRGDYKKLF.

The gene calls are TRGV9 and TRGJ1 or TRGJ2. TCRdb supplies no J gene; here it was assigned by aligning the nucleotide sequence to germline. J gave up 10 bases and V 9 bases, and 9 bases lay outside the gene matches. Per germline, CDR1 GITISATS and CDR2 ISYDGTV (reference sequence). This CDR3 contains 10 residues. In DNA, the CDR3 is TGTGCCTTGCCCTGGGGAAAGAAACTCTTT. Translated, it gives CALPWGKKLF.

J gene calling gave no result, while the V gene is TRGV8. This CDR3 contains 9 residues. CDR1 is VENAVY, CDR2 YDSYNSRV, per germline. CDR3 nucleotide sequence: TGTGCCACCTGGGATAGAACACTCTTT. This translates into CATWDRTLF.

Note on this clone: Other DNA sequences in the sample encode the same CDR3. The chain links TRGV2 to TRGJ1 or TRGJ2. Here the J gene came from matching the DNA to germline, since TCRdb omits it. Trimming at V came to 0 bases and at J to 10 bases, leaving 3 bases not matched to a gene. Germline V gene sequence: CDR1 EGSNGY, CDR2 YDSYNSKV. The CDR3 length is 11 residues. Written as DNA, the CDR3 is TGTGCCACCTGGGACGGGCTAAAGAAACTCTTT. Protein sequence: CATWDGLKKLF.

In its sample, this clone was seen a few times. The chain is built from TRGV5P and TRGJ1 or TRGJ2. No J gene is reported in TCRdb; it was inferred here by comparing the DNA with germline. TRGV5P is described as a pseudogene. The CDR3 runs to 15 residues. The CDR3 nucleotides read TGTGCCACCTGGGGCTGGGCGTCCAATTATTATAAGAAACTCTTT. This gives the protein CATWGWASNYYKKLF.

V gene TRGV9 combines with J gene TRGJ1 or TRGJ2. Because TCRdb records no J gene, it was assigned here through a match of the DNA to germline. The germline CDR1 and CDR2 sequences are GITISATS and ISYDGTV (reference sequence). CDR3 size: 12 residues. V was clipped by 0 bases and J by 12 bases; unmatched bases: 8. The CDR3, as DNA: TGTGCCTTGTGGGAGGTGCAGAGGGGGAAACTCTTT. This encodes CALWEVQRGKLF.

The chain has TRGV3 and TRGJ1 or TRGJ2. The J gene, not given by TCRdb, was assigned here from a germline match of the nucleotide sequence. Looked up from germline, CDR1 is VTNTFY and CDR2 is YDVSTARD (reference sequence). The CDR3 has 13 amino acids. The V gene end was trimmed by 0 bases and the J gene end by 6 bases; junction bases not matched to a gene: 5. The CDR3 protein is CATWDRLSYKKLF. CDR3 nucleotides: TGTGCCACCTGGGACAGGCTAAGTTATAAGAAACTCTTT.

This clone has only a few counts. This chain connects TRGV9 to TRGJ1 or TRGJ2. The J gene, missing from TCRdb, was assigned here through DNA to germline matching. The V and J ends lost 8 bases and 10 bases, in that order; junction bases with no gene match: 14. The CDR3 is 12 residues long. Germline CDR1 GITISATS, CDR2 ISYDGTV (reference sequence). The DNA for the CDR3 is TGTGCCTTGTCGCCCATTGAGCCCAAGAAACTCTTT. Its protein is CALSPIEPKKLF.

This chain uses TRGV4 with TRGJ1 or TRGJ2. No J gene is reported in TCRdb; it was inferred here by comparing the DNA with germline. The V segment lost 4 bases and the J segment 7 bases; nucleotides outside the gene matches: 13. This CDR3 is built from 14 residues. Germline CDR1 EGSTGY, CDR2 YDSYTSSV. The CDR3 DNA follows: TGTGCCACCTGGGACGGGCGGGTGAACTATAAGAAACTCTTT. Protein product: CATWDGRVNYKKLF.

Within the sample, this clone is medium-sized (0.01 to 0.1%). CDR3 in DNA: TGTGCCACCTGGGATGGGAGCGAGAAACTCTTT. This encodes CATWDGSEKLF. V gene TRGV4 combines with J gene TRGJ1 or TRGJ2. The J gene, absent from TCRdb, was called here by matching the DNA to germline. Germline CDR1 and CDR2: EGSTGY and YDSYTSSV. This CDR3 comprises 11 residues. The trim removed 0 bases at V and 11 bases at J, leaving 4 bases unmatched.

Points on this clone: Other DNA sequences from this sample encode an identical CDR3 as well. No call exists for the J gene, whereas the V gene is TRGV5. The CDR3 covers 12 residues. In germline, CDR1 is VINAFY, CDR2 YDVSNSKD. The CDR3 region has the DNA TGTGCCACCTGGGACATTGGTTATAAGAAACTATTT. Its protein is CATWDIGYKKLF.

V is TRGV2 and J is TRGJP2. The J gene, not given by TCRdb, was assigned here from a germline match of the nucleotide sequence. V was pared by 0 bases and J by 2 bases, with 12 bases of the junction left unmatched. Germline V gives CDR1 EGSNGY, CDR2 YDSYNSKV. The CDR3 spans 18 residues. The CDR3 DNA reads as TGTGCCACCTGGGACGGGCCGGCGAGTATGAGTAGTGATTGGATCAAGACGTTT. It yields the protein CATWDGPASMSSDWIKTF.

V is TRGV3 and J is TRGJ1 or TRGJ2. The J gene, left out of TCRdb, was set here by checking the DNA against germline. This CDR3 contains 15 residues. V lost 3 bases to trimming and J lost 5 bases; unmatched junction nucleotides: 13. Germline CDR1 VTNTFY, CDR2 YDVSTARD (reference sequence). CDR3 in amino acids: CATWDLLGGDYKKLF. CDR3 nucleotide sequence: TGTGCCACCTGGGACCTCCTGGGGGGGGATTATAAGAAACTCTTT.

This clone was detected only a few times. The rearrangement joins TRGV4 to TRGJP2. Because TCRdb records no J gene, it was assigned here through a match of the DNA to germline. V lost 4 bases, J lost 0 bases, and 5 bases stayed unmatched. CDR1 is EGSTGY, CDR2 YDSYTSSV, per germline. This CDR3 comprises 15 residues. The DNA of the CDR3 is TGTGCCACCTGGGACGCTTATAGTAGTGATTGGATCAAGACGTTT. It encodes CATWDAYSSDWIKTF.

The V and J genes are TRGV10 and TRGJP1. The J gene comes from matching the DNA to germline here; TCRdb lacks it. TRGV10 is an ORF, with its function uncertain. J lost 11 bases, V lost 13 bases, and 5 bases had no gene match. This CDR3 has 9 residues. Written as DNA, the CDR3 is TGTGCTGGCTCATGGTTCAAGATATTT. It yields the protein CAGSWFKIF.

By sample share, this clone is medium-sized (0.01 to 0.1%). The rearrangement links TRGV10 to TRGJP1. Here the J gene came from matching the DNA to germline, since TCRdb omits it. TRGV10 is marked as an open reading frame, function uncertain. This CDR3 has 14 amino acids. V dropped 8 bases and J dropped 15; count of bases not matched to a gene: 19. This CDR3 reads CAAWTITLVGLKIF. CDR3 bases: TGTGCTGCGTGGACAATTACACTGGTTGGGCTCAAGATATTT.

By its share, this clone is large. A far larger clone is a single base away, which makes a read error likely. The gene calls are TRGV9 and TRGJP. No J gene is reported in TCRdb; it was inferred here by comparing the DNA with germline. The CDR3 runs 16 residues. Germline CDR1 GITISATS, CDR2 ISYDGTV (reference sequence). DNA of the CDR3: TGTGCCTTGTGGGAGGTGCGAGAGTTGGGCACAAAAATCAAGGTATTT. Protein product: CALWEVRELGTKIKVF.

V usage is TRGV8 and J usage is TRGJ1 or TRGJ2. Assignment of the J gene here rests on matching the DNA to germline, because TCRdb gives none. With 0 bases clipped from V and 9 bases from J, the junction kept 5 bases outside the gene matches. CDR3 length: 12 residues. Germline assignment: CDR1 VENAVY and CDR2 YDSYNSRV. This chain's CDR3 is CATWDRLCKKLF. CDR3 nucleotides: TGTGCCACCTGGGATAGGCTTTGTAAGAAACTCTTT.